The 7 T cell receptor beta chains reported below all come from one sample, sequenced in a study of blood T cell repertoires in COVID-19. The protocol was immunoSEQ multiplex PCR, while the TCRdb copy is restricted to in-frame clones and leaves out a portion. The sample lists approximately 490,000 clones; around 90% were seen once. The sequenced sample was PBMCs or T cells enriched from blood (not recorded which). The receptors were gathered from a young woman who had recovered from COVID-19.

The V and J genes are TRBV5-1 and TRBJ2-2; TRBD2 matches at 7 bases. Germline trimming cut 0 bases from V and 1 base from J; bases unmatched to any gene: 3. CDR1 SGHRS and CDR2 YFSETQ come from the germline V gene. The CDR3 loop spans 16 amino acids. The CDR3 region is CASSLDGGVNTGELFF. Written as DNA, the CDR3 is TGCGCCAGCAGCTTGGATGGGGGGGTGAACACCGGGGAGCTGTTTTTT. The full variable domain, completed using reference TRBV5-1 and TRBJ2-2, is KAGVTQTPRYLIKTRGQQVTLSCSPISGHRSVSWYQQTPGQGLQFLFEYFSETQRNKGNFPGRFSGRQFSNSRSEMNVSTLELGDSALYLCASSLDGGVNTGELFFGEGSRLTVL.

With regard to this clone: The sample holds other DNA sequences that translate to the same CDR3. The chain carries TRBV5-1 and TRBJ1-1; D may be TRBD1 (5 bases). Deletions cut 4 bases from V and 1 base from J, with 8 bases between. This CDR3 region has 13 residues. Germline CDR1 is SGHRS and CDR2 is YFSETQ. In DNA, the CDR3 is TGCGCCAGCAGCCCTACAGGGAACACTGAAGCTTTCTTT. Encoded protein: CASSPTGNTEAFF.

On this clone: This same CDR3 is encoded by further DNA sequences in the sample. The chain has TRBV3-1 (or the pseudogene TRBV3-2) and TRBJ1-5; no clear D. The CDR3 totals 15 residues. Germline V gene sequence: CDR1 LGHDT, CDR2 YNNKEL (reference sequence). Trimming shortened V by 1 base and J by 6 bases, and 13 bases separated the two germline ends. In nucleotides, the CDR3 is TGTGCCAGCAGCCAAGGGGCAGGTGGTAGTCAGCCCCAGCATTTT. As protein: CASSQGAGGSQPQHF.

The DNA of the CDR3 is TGTGCCAGCAGTTACTCGACAGACAAAAACATTCAGTACTTC. The encoded protein is CASSYSTDKNIQYF. The V call is TRBV6-5, the J call TRBJ2-4; TRBD1 is a possible D gene (5 bases). Trimming stripped 0 bases from V and 3 bases from J, with 6 bases between. The CDR3 consists of 14 residues. Germline V lookup: CDR1 MNHEY, CDR2 SVGAGI.

V and J are TRBV7-9 and TRBJ2-5; 9 nucleotides match TRBD2. CDR1 is SEHNR and CDR2 is FQNEAQ in the germline V gene (reference sequence). The CDR3 loop spans 17 amino acids. Trimming removed 1 base from V and 5 bases from J; junction bases left unmatched: 11. The chain's CDR3 is CASSLVGGTSLSETQYF. CDR3 coding DNA: TGTGCCAGCAGCTTAGTAGGCGGGACTAGCTTGTCGGAGACCCAGTACTTC.

In this sample, this clone turned up once. This chain connects TRBV18 to TRBJ1-1, with 7 bases fitting TRBD1. The V gene's germline CDR1 is KGHSH and CDR2 LQKENI. There are 16 residues in the CDR3. Trimming at V came to 2 bases and at J to 0 bases, leaving 6 bases not matched to a gene. CDR3 in amino acids: CASSPSSGQLNTEAFF. The CDR3 DNA follows: TGTGCCAGCTCACCAAGCTCGGGACAGTTGAACACTGAAGCTTTCTTT. The variable domain in full, with the rest retrieved from reference TRBV18 and TRBJ1-1, is NAGVMQNPRHLVRRRGQEARLRCSPMKGHSHVYWYRQLPEEGLKFMVYLQKENIIDESGMPKERFSAEFPKEGPSILRIQQVVRGDSAAYFCASSPSSGQLNTEAFFGQGTRLTVV.

This rearrangement joins TRBV2 to TRBJ2-5; no reliable D call. Trimming pared 5 bases from V and 4 bases from J, leaving 8 bases between. Germline-derived CDR1 and CDR2 are SNHLY and FYNNEI. This CDR3 has 12 residues. The CDR3 is CASSNQIETQYF. The DNA for the CDR3 is TGTGCCAGCAGTAATCAAATAGAGACCCAGTACTTC.